This T cell receptor beta chain was sequenced in a study of human T cells and chemical hapten exposure. In the authors' workflow: From roughly 23,000 to 640,000 TCRs were found per sample, with a median of about 96,000. TCRdb passed the RACE reads through MiXCR, listing each CDR3 protein once. V and J calls and clone size were set by TCRdb, not the authors. This table has 330,000 or so distinct CDR3 sequences, about 6% appearing once. The J segment lost 11 bases and the V segment lost 6 bases, leaving 3 bases of the junction unmatched. CDR3 length: 11 amino acids. The germline gives CDR1 MNHEY, CDR2 SVGAGI. The time point denotes: patch test 2, 6 weeks after DPC sensitization. Treatment specified: therapeutic diphenylcyclopropenone sensitization with weekly scalp DPC.

The material was whole blood, obtained in connection with sensitization to the hapten diphenylcyclopropenone (DPC). This clonotype was sampled from a woman younger than 35 with alopecia areata. Some clones in this sample may be carry-over from other donors' samples. The chain carries TRBV6-5 and TRBJ1-1; 10 bases map to TRBD1. This CDR3 reads CASRRQGAAFF. CDR3 in DNA: TGTGCCAGCAGACGACAGGGGGCGGCTTTCTTT.